The rows below give T cell receptor beta chains drawn from one sample of a study of shared clonotypes between healthy human individuals. Here immunoSEQ multiplex PCR was the method, and the copy in TCRdb shows in-frame clones only, minus some. The sample lists fewer than 550,000 clones, 60% to 80% occurring once. Sequenced: PBMCs. The receptors derive from a woman aged 40 to 49 in good health. Some clones in this sample may be carry-over from other donors' samples. The CDR3 runs from the conserved cysteine through the conserved F or W. Each record gives: D gene, V gene, J gene, clone size, CDR3 DNA, CDR3 protein. D genes are given only for firm matches. Clone size is not always given. Where it is, it says once, few, many or a class for expanded clones.

>NA|TRBV11-1|TRBJ2-6|NA
TGTGCCAGCAGCCCCAGAGGGCAGGGGGGTTCTGGGGCCAACGTCCTGACTTTC
CASSPRGQGGSGANVLTF
>NA|TRBV6-5|TRBJ1-2|NA
TGTGCCAGCAGGGAAGCGGGGGGGGTCGGAGGCTACACCTTC
CASREAGGVGGYTF
>TRBD1|TRBV5-1|TRBJ2-2|once
TGCGCCAGCAGCGGGACAGGATTCACCGGGGAGCTGTTTTTT
CASSGTGFTGELFF
>NA|TRBV28|TRBJ1-5|once
TGTGCCAGCAGTCCACTCAATCAGCCCCAGCATTTT
CASSPLNQPQHF
>NA|TRBV10-3|TRBJ2-6|NA
TGTGCCATCAGTGGTCTAGGTATCCCTCCTGGGGCCAACGTCCTGACTTTC
CAISGLGIPPGANVLTF
>NA|TRBV6-5|TRBJ2-3|once
TGTGCCAGCAAACTAGGGGGCACAGATACGCAGTATTTT
CASKLGGTDTQYF
>NA|TRBV20-1|TRBJ1-1|NA
TGCAGTGCCCCGCTAGCTTTCTTT
CSAPLAFF
>TRBD1|TRBV6-1|TRBJ2-7|NA
TGTGCCAGCAGTGATTACAGGGGCTCCGAGCAGTACTTC
CASSDYRGSEQYF
>NA|TRBV5-8|TRBJ2-1|NA
TGTGCCAGCAGCTTTGGTTTTTACGGCAATGAGCAGTTCTTC
CASSFGFYGNEQFF
>TRBD2|TRBV2|TRBJ2-5|few
TGTGCCAGCAGTCCTGGACTAGCGGGAGGGGGAGAGACCCAGTACTTC
CASSPGLAGGGETQYF
>NA|TRBV18|TRBJ1-1|NA
TGTGCCAGCTCACTGGTCAGGCTGGACACTGAAGCTTTCTTT
CASSLVRLDTEAFF
>TRBD2|TRBV4-2|TRBJ2-2|NA
TGTGCCAGCAGCCAAGATAGGGGACTAGCGGGACGGAACACCGGGGAGCTGTTTTTT
CASSQDRGLAGRNTGELFF
>NA|TRBV5-1|TRBJ1-2|NA
TGCGCCACCACACCGGAGGCAGGAAACCGAGATGGCTACACCTTC
CATTPEAGNRDGYTF
>NA|TRBV5-4|TRBJ2-7|NA
TGTGCCAGCAGCCCGGGACAAACCTACGAGCAGTACTTC
CASSPGQTYEQYF
>NA|TRBV30|TRBJ1-6|NA
TGTGCCTGGACAGGGGAGGGGTATTCACCCCTCCACTTT
CAWTGEGYSPLHF
>NA|TRBV19|TRBJ2-1|NA
TGTGCCAGTAGTATGGGCGGGGCTACGTACAATGAGCAGTTCTTC
CASSMGGATYNEQFF
>TRBD1|TRBV30|TRBJ1-2|NA
TGTGCCTGGGCCTTGACAGGGTATGGCTACACCTTC
CAWALTGYGYTF
>NA|TRBV5-6|TRBJ1-5|NA
TGTGCCAGCAGCCCCGGGCTTCTTGGGCAGCCCCAGCATTTT
CASSPGLLGQPQHF
>NA|TRBV6-5|TRBJ2-7|NA
TGTGCCAGCCGACCGCCGGGGGCAGGAGAGCAGTACTTC
CASRPPGAGEQYF
>TRBD1|TRBV9|TRBJ1-1|NA
TGTGCCAGCAGCGGGACAGGGGAGGGGACTGAAGCTTTCTTT
CASSGTGEGTEAFF
>TRBD2|TRBV4-1|TRBJ2-7|NA
TGCGCCAGCAGCCAAGGACTAGCGGGCAAGTCCTACGAGCAGTACTTC
CASSQGLAGKSYEQYF
>NA|TRBV10-1|TRBJ2-7|few
TGCGCCAGCAGTGAGTCGAAGGGCTCCTACGAGCAGTACTTC
CASSESKGSYEQYF
>TRBD2|TRBV27|TRBJ2-2|NA
TGTGCCAGCAGTTTAAGAGCGGGAGGGAACACCGGGGAGCTGTTTTTT
CASSLRAGGNTGELFF
>NA|TRBV18|TRBJ2-1|NA
TGTGCCAGCTCACCCTTGGATTTCTACAATGAGCAGTTCTTC
CASSPLDFYNEQFF
>NA|TRBV6-5|TRBJ1-2|NA
TGTGCCAGCAGTTACTCGAGCGGAGTCTATGGCTACACCTTC
CASSYSSGVYGYTF
>NA|TRBV5-4|TRBJ2-2|NA
TGTGCCAGCAGCTTGATCGGGAGTCCCACCGGGGAGCTGTTTTTT
CASSLIGSPTGELFF
>NA|TRBV5-1|TRBJ2-2|NA
TGCGCCAGCAGCTTGGCTGTCCTAGCTAGCACCGGGGAGCTGTTTTTT
CASSLAVLASTGELFF
>TRBD1|TRBV2|TRBJ1-2|once
TGTGCCAGCAGCGTAGGACAGGCTAACTATGGCTACACCTTC
CASSVGQANYGYTF
>NA|TRBV7-6|TRBJ1-1|NA
TGTGCCAGCAGCCCCCATGAGAACACTGAAGCTTTCTTT
CASSPHENTEAFF
>NA|TRBV5-1|TRBJ2-1|NA
TGCGCCAGCAGCAAGCGGGACAGGAGGACGATCGACAATGAGCAGTTCTTC
CASSKRDRRTIDNEQFF
>TRBD1|TRBV9|TRBJ1-4|NA
TGTGCCAGCAGCGTAGGGGCAGGGGGCGGCGAAAAACTGTTTTTT
CASSVGAGGGEKLFF
>NA|TRBV7-8|TRBJ1-5|NA
TGTGCCAGCAGCTTAGAGGGGAGTTGGGGTCAGCCCCAGCATTTT
CASSLEGSWGQPQHF
>NA|TRBV19|TRBJ2-5|NA
TGTGCCAGTAGTATGGGGACACAAGAGACCCAGTACTTC
CASSMGTQETQYF
>TRBD2|TRBV11-3|TRBJ2-2|NA
TGTGCCAGCAGCTTAGAAGCGGGAGTCACCGGGGAGCTGTTTTTT
CASSLEAGVTGELFF
>TRBD1|TRBV2|TRBJ1-1|NA
TGTGCCAGCAGTGAAGAAGGGGGCCAGGGGAACACTGAAGCTTTCTTT
CASSEEGGQGNTEAFF
>NA|TRBV7-3|TRBJ2-3|NA
TGTGCCAGCAGCTTATCCTACACAGATACGCAGTATTTT
CASSLSYTDTQYF
>TRBD2|TRBV18|TRBJ2-1|NA
TGTGCCAGCTCACCACTAGCGGGAGTGGGTAATGAGCAGTTCTTC
CASSPLAGVGNEQFF
>TRBD1|TRBV30|TRBJ1-1|NA
TGTGCCTGGAACAGGGGGACTGAAGCTTTCTTT
CAWNRGTEAFF
>TRBD2|TRBV2|TRBJ2-3|NA
TGTGCCAGCAGTGAAGCTTTGCGGGGAGGGGTAGATACGCAGTATTTT
CASSEALRGGVDTQYF
>NA|TRBV11-3|TRBJ1-1|NA
TGTGCCAGCAGCTACGGGGCGGCTACTGAAGCTTTCTTT
CASSYGAATEAFF
>NA|TRBV6-1|TRBJ2-7|NA
TGTGCCAGCAGTTTCTCATTCCAAGCGGGGCAGTACTTC
CASSFSFQAGQYF
>NA|TRBV30|TRBJ2-2|NA
TGTGCCTGGAGAGCGGGTATGAACACCGGGGAGCTGTTTTTT
CAWRAGMNTGELFF
>NA|TRBV30|TRBJ1-4|NA
TGTGCCTGGAGAGACGGTGCAACTAATGAAAAACTGTTTTTT
CAWRDGATNEKLFF
>TRBD2|TRBV19|TRBJ2-7|NA
TGTGCCAGTAGTCGGTCGCGGGAGCCCTCCTACGAGCAGTACTTC
CASSRSREPSYEQYF
>NA|TRBV30|TRBJ1-1|NA
TGTGCCTGGAGTGCTGGTGTTGGCAAAGCTTTCTTT
CAWSAGVGKAFF
>TRBD1|TRBV19|TRBJ1-1|NA
TGTGCCAGTAGTATACAGACAGGGGGTCTAACTGAAGCTTTCTTT
CASSIQTGGLTEAFF
>NA|TRBV30|TRBJ1-6|NA
TGTGCCTGGAAGCGGGATAACAATTCACCCCTCCACTTT
CAWKRDNNSPLHF
>TRBD1|TRBV25-1|TRBJ2-3|NA
TGTGCCAGCAGTGTACGACAGGGGACAAGGGTCACAGATACGCAGTATTTT
CASSVRQGTRVTDTQYF
>NA|TRBV28|TRBJ2-1|NA
TGTGCCAGCAGTTTGCGGGGTCTGCAAAATGAGCAGTTCTTC
CASSLRGLQNEQFF
>TRBD1|TRBV5-1|TRBJ2-7|NA
TGCGCCAGCAGCTTGGTAGGACAGGGGGAGAGCGAGCAGTACTTC
CASSLVGQGESEQYF
>TRBD2|TRBV5-1|TRBJ2-3|NA
TGCGCCAGCAGCTTGGTACTAGCGGGAGGAGATACGCAGTATTTT
CASSLVLAGGDTQYF